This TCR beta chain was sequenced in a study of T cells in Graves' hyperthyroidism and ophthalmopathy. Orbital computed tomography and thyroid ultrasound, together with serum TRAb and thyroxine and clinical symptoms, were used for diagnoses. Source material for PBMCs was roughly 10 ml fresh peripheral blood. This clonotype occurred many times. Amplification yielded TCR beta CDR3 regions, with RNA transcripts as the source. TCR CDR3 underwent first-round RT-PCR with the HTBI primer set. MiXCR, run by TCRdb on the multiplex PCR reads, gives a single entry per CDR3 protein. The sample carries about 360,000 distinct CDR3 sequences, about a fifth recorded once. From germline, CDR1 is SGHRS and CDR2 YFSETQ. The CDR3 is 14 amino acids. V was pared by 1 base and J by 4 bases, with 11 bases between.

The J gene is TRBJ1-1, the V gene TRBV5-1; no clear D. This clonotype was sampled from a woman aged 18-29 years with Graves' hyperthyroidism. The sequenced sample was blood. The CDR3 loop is CASSLRVEGTEAFF. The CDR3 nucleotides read TGCGCCAGCAGCTTGAGGGTCGAAGGCACTGAAGCTTTCTTT.